This T cell receptor beta chain was sequenced during a study of blood T cell repertoires in COVID-19. The CDR3 has 17 amino acids. Germline CDR1 is GTSNPN and CDR2 is SVGIG (reference sequence). Trimming removed 3 bases from V and 6 bases from J; junction bases left unmatched: 16. As processed by the authors: Amplification from reference gene primers served as the basis for estimated nucleated cell counts. Clones were read by immunoSEQ multiplex PCR, and TCRdb kept only the in-frame ones, dropping some. V and J calls and clone size are given by that table; D and trimming were obtained from the DNA. The sample carries roughly 49,000 clones, under 70% recorded once.

The chain is built from TRBV30 and TRBJ2-3; 9 bases map to TRBD2. Sequences were obtained from peripheral blood. The receptor was isolated from a woman between 65 and 79 years old with acute or convalescent COVID-19. The CDR3 coding sequence is TGTGCCTGGAGGCCCCAACTAGCGGGTGATGGAGGGGATACGCAGTATTTT. Translating gives CAWRPQLAGDGGDTQYF.